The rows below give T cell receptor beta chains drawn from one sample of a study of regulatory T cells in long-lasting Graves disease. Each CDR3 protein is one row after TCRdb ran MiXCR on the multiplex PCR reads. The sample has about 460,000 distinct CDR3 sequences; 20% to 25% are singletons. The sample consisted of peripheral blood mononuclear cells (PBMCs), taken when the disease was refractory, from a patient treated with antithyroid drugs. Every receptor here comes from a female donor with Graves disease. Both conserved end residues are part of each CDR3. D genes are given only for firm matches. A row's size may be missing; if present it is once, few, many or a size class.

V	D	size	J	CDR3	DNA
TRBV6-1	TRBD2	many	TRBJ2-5	CASSTRASGKETQYF	TGTGCCAGCAGCACCCGGGCTAGCGGGAAAGAGACCCAGTACTTC
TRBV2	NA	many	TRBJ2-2	CASTTGPSDTGELFF	TGTGCCAGCACCACGGGCCCCTCAGACACCGGGGAGCTGTTTTTT
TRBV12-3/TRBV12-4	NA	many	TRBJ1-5	CASSANGQPQHF	TGTGCCAGCAGTGCGAACGGACAGCCCCAGCATTTT
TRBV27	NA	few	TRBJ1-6	CASSPGHERSYNSPLHF	TGTGCCAGCAGTCCCGGCCACGAGAGATCCTATAATTCACCCCTCCACTTT
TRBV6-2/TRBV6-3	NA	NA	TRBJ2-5	CASSSSALGRQYF	TGTGCCAGCAGTTCATCTGCGTTAGGACGTCAGTACTTC
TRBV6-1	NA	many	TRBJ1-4	CASSPPDRNEKLFF	TGTGCCAGCAGTCCACCCGACCGGAATGAAAAACTGTTTTTT
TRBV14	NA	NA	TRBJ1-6	CASSQNGGGPSSYNSPLHF	TGTGCCAGCAGCCAAAATGGAGGGGGACCGAGCTCCTATAATTCACCCCTCCACTTT
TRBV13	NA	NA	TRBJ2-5	CASSQYTTGHLYQETQYF	TGTGCCAGCAGCCAATACACGACGGGACACTTGTACCAAGAGACCCAGTACTTC
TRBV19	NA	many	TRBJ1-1	CASNPDGNTEAFF	TGTGCCAGTAATCCGGACGGGAACACTGAAGCTTTCTTT
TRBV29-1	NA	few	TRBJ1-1	CSAWRDTEWTEAFF	TGCAGCGCATGGCGGGACACAGAGTGGACTGAAGCTTTCTTT
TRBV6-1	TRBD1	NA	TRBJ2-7	CASSPSGQLYEQYF	TGTGCCAGCAGCCCCTCGGGACAGCTCTACGAGCAGTACTTC
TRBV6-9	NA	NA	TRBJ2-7	CASSYLLQRGESYEQYF	TGTGCCAGCAGTTACCTCTTACAACGGGGAGAGTCCTACGAGCAGTACTTC
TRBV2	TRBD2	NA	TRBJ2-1	CASSVGTSFDEQFF	TGTGCCAGCAGTGTGGGGACTAGTTTCGATGAGCAGTTCTTC
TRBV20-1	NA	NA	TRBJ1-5	CSARDKTVYPFNQPQHF	TGCAGTGCTAGAGATAAAACGGTGTACCCCTTCAATCAGCCCCAGCATTTT
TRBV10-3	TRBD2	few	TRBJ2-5	CAISEGTSGGETQYF	TGTGCCATCAGTGAGGGTACTAGCGGGGGAGAGACCCAGTACTTC
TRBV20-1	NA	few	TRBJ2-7	CSAVGLSYEQYF	TGCAGTGCGGTCGGACTCTCCTACGAGCAGTACTTC
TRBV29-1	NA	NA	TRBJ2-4	CSGRGLKNIQYF	TGCAGCGGCAGGGGTTTGAAAAACATTCAGTACTTC
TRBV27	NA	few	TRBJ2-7	CASSSRGTLDEQYF	TGTGCCAGCAGTTCCCGTGGGACCCTGGACGAGCAGTACTTC
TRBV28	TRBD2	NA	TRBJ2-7	CASSLTSGGRKQYF	TGTGCCAGCAGTCTGACTAGCGGGGGGCGCAAGCAGTACTTC
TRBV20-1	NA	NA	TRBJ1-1	CSANFAGSTEAFF	TGCAGTGCTAACTTCGCGGGGTCCACTGAAGCTTTCTTT
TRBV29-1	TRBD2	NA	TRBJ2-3	CSARLAGVTDTQYF	TGCAGCGCGAGACTAGCGGGAGTCACAGATACGCAGTATTTT
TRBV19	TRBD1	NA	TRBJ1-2	CASRMGTGENGYTF	TGTGCCAGTAGGATGGGGACAGGGGAGAATGGCTACACCTTC
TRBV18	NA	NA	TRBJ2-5	CASSPWGVRETQYF	TGTGCCAGCTCACCATGGGGGGTCCGGGAGACCCAGTACTTC
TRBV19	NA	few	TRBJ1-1	CATKVLRGEAFF	TGTGCCACCAAGGTATTAAGGGGTGAAGCTTTCTTT
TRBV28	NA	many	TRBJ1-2	CASRKAAASRYYTF	TGTGCCAGCAGGAAAGCGGCAGCCTCTAGATACTACACCTTC
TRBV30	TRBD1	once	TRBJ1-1	CAWSGGTANTEAFF	TGTGCCTGGAGTGGGGGGACAGCGAACACTGAAGCTTTCTTT
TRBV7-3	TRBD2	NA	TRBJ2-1	CASRPTSGGSYNEQFF	TGTGCCAGCAGACCAACTAGCGGGGGCTCCTACAATGAGCAGTTCTTC
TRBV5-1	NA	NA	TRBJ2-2	CASRDRPRDLQPRGELFF	TGCGCCAGTCGCGACCGACCCCGGGACCTACAGCCGCGGGGGGAGCTGTTTTTT
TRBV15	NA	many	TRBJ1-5	CATPSNLSNQPQHF	TGTGCCACCCCGTCAAATCTGAGCAATCAGCCCCAGCATTTT
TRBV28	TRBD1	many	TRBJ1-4	CASSSSGQGDEKLFF	TGTGCCAGCAGTTCGTCGGGACAGGGAGATGAAAAACTGTTTTTT
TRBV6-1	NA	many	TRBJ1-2	CASSTAGDYGYTF	TGTGCCAGCAGTACAGCAGGGGACTATGGCTACACCTTC
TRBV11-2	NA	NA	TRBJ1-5	CASSSLGGGQPQHF	TGTGCCAGCAGCTCGCTGGGGGGGGGTCAGCCCCAGCATTTT
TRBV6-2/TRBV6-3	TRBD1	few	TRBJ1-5	CASSTRQGLDNQPQHF	TGTGCCAGCAGTACCCGACAGGGACTGGACAATCAGCCCCAGCATTTT
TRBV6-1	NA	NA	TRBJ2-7	CASSLKSEQYF	TGTGCCAGCAGCCTCAAGTCCGAGCAGTACTTC
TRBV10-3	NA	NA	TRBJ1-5	CATSPSGDSNQPQHF	TGTGCCACCTCACCCTCCGGCGATAGCAATCAGCCCCAGCATTTT
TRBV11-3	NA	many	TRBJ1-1	CASSFDGDTEAFF	TGTGCCAGCAGCTTTGATGGGGATACTGAAGCTTTCTTT
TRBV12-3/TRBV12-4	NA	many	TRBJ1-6	CASRQGSYNSPLHF	TGTGCCAGCAGACAGGGTTCCTATAATTCACCCCTCCACTTT
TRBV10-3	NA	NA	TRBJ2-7	CAISDAPKGHEQYF	TGTGCCATCAGTGACGCGCCGAAAGGCCACGAGCAGTACTTC
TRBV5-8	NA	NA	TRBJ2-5	CASSLRQGGQETQYF	TGTGCCAGCAGCTTGCGCCAGGGGGGTCAAGAGACCCAGTACTTC
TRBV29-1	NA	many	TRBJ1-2	CSVEEHEGYTF	TGCAGCGTTGAGGAACACGAGGGCTACACCTTC
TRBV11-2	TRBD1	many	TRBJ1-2	CASSPAGPGGHTNYGYTF	TGTGCCAGCAGCCCAGCGGGGCCAGGGGGCCACACTAACTATGGCTACACCTTC
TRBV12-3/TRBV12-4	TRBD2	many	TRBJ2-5	CASSSLGGETQYF	TGTGCCAGCAGTTCCTTGGGGGGGGAGACCCAGTACTTC
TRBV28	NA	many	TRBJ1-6	CASSLLGTNSPLHF	TGTGCCAGCAGTTTACTGGGTACCAATTCACCCCTCCACTTT
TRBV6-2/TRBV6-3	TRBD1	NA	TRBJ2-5	CASRSTGMETQYF	TGTGCCAGCAGGTCGACAGGGATGGAGACCCAGTACTTC
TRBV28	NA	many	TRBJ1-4	CATRNGNRADEKLFF	TGTGCCACCCGCAATGGGAACAGGGCGGACGAAAAACTGTTTTTT
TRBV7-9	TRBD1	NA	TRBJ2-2	CASSYKTGWNTGELFF	TGTGCCAGCAGCTACAAGACAGGGTGGAACACCGGGGAGCTGTTTTTT
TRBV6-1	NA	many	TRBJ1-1	CASRILNTEAFF	TGTGCCAGCAGGATTTTGAACACTGAAGCTTTCTTT
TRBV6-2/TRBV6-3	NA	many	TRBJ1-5	CASSNPAGTRAQPQHF	TGTGCCAGCAGCAATCCAGCCGGGACTCGGGCTCAGCCCCAGCATTTT
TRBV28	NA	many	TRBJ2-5	CASSPDRETQYF	TGTGCCAGCAGTCCCGACAGAGAGACCCAGTACTTC
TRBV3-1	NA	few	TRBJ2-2	CASSQVGTGELFF	TGTGCCAGCAGCCAAGTGGGGACCGGGGAGCTGTTTTTT
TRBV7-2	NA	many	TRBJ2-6	CASSPQGGANVLTF	TGTGCCAGCAGCCCTCAGGGGGGGGCCAACGTCCTGACTTTC
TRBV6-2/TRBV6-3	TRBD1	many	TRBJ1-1	CASSYAPAGQGGFF	TGTGCCAGCAGTTACGCCCCGGCAGGACAGGGTGGTTTCTTT
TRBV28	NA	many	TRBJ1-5	CATTFGADDGNQPQHF	TGTGCCACCACCTTCGGGGCGGACGATGGCAATCAGCCCCAGCATTTT
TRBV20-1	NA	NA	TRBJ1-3	CSALQGGGNTIYF	TGCAGTGCTCTTCAAGGAGGGGGAAACACCATATATTTT